These 5 T cell receptor beta chains originate from one sample sequenced in a study of sequential checkpoint blockade in melanoma. The treatment was: randomized to nivolumab then ipilimumab (arm A) or the reverse (arm B). Clones were sequenced by immunoSEQ multiplex PCR, and TCRdb holds only the in-frame ones, with some missing. The sample contains about 20,000 clones, around four fifths of which appear only once. Specimen: CD8+ T cells sorted from blood (inferred from file names), collected from a patient given nivolumab and ipilimumab in sequence. The receptors were gathered from a human donor with melanoma.

The chain couples TRBV7-8 to TRBJ1-5; 7 bases map to TRBD1. V lost 4 bases, J lost 1 base, and 19 bases stayed unmatched. The CDR3 is 20 amino acids. In germline, CDR1 is SGHVS, CDR2 FQNEAQ. CDR3 nucleotide sequence: TGTGCCAGCAGCTCCAGGGACAGAAATTACGCTGATCAGAGCAATCAGCCCCAGCATTTT. Translation gives CASSSRDRNYADQSNQPQHF.

V gene TRBV4-1 combines with J gene TRBJ2-7; 9 bases line up with TRBD1. V was clipped by 0 bases and J by 4 bases; unmatched bases: 7. Germline V gene sequence: CDR1 MGHRA, CDR2 YSYEKL. CDR3 length equals 16 residues. CDR3 bases: TGCGCCAGCAGCCAAGAGGGCACAGGGGGCACGTACGAGCAGTACTTC. Residues: CASSQEGTGGTYEQYF.

The chain employs TRBV5-6 and TRBJ2-2; 7 nucleotides agree with TRBD1. With 2 bases clipped from V and 2 bases from J, the junction kept 3 bases outside the gene matches. The length of the CDR3 is 15 residues. Germline-derived CDR1 and CDR2 are SGHDT and YYEEEE. CDR3 sequence reads: CASSFGQANTGELFF. The DNA for the CDR3 is TGTGCCAGCAGCTTTGGACAGGCTAACACCGGGGAGCTGTTTTTT.

V and J are TRBV9 and TRBJ2-1, with 7 bases lining up with TRBD1. The CDR3 contains 16 residues. Per germline, CDR1 SGDLS and CDR2 YYNGEE. With V trimmed by 3 bases and J by 0 bases, 6 bases remained unmatched. This chain's CDR3 is CASSARQGSSYNEQFF. CDR3 in DNA: TGTGCCAGCAGCGCCCGACAGGGAAGCTCCTACAATGAGCAGTTCTTC.

The V and J genes are TRBV19 and TRBJ2-4; D may be TRBD2 (7 bases). This CDR3 region has 16 residues. CDR1 LNHDA and CDR2 SQIVND come from the germline V gene (reference sequence). V lost 3 bases, J lost 0 bases, and 12 bases lay in between. CDR3 nucleotide sequence: TGTGCCAGTAGTATCGTCGGGGGGCTAGCCAAAAACATTCAGTACTTC. It translates to CASSIVGGLAKNIQYF.